This T cell receptor beta chain was identified during a study of T cell responses to AZD1222 COVID-19 vaccine. Study findings and constraints: Vaccine-related CD4 TCRs covered spike, predominating at 160-218 and 743-854. It should be noted that donors were predominantly white British and more often female, and clonal diversity was possibly underestimated. A reported finding is that nearly half of spike-specific TCRs target unmutated variant regions.

Assay used: immunoSEQ multiplex PCR; TCRdb lists only in-frame clones, some missing. Seen here are about 83,000 clones, roughly nine tenths observed once, and the top ten hold about 31%. V was cut by 8 bases and J by 0 bases, with 14 bases left in between. Germline loops: CDR1 WNHNN, CDR2 SYGVQD (reference sequence). The CDR3 is 14 amino acids. In its sample, this clone was seen a few times. Its specificity is unknown. This chain uses TRBV10-1 with TRBJ2-7; tentative D call: TRBD2 (6 bases). This specimen was peripheral blood, taken on day 0 of AZD1222 vaccination. This receptor was obtained from an adult in good health. As DNA, the CDR3 is TGCGCCAGCTTACTAGCTCTCAGCTCCTACGAGCAGTACTTC. Its protein product is CASLLALSSYEQYF.